Given below is one T cell receptor beta chain in context. Being one base from a much bigger clone, this may be a read error. Stated time point: patch test 2, 6 weeks after DPC sensitization. Treatment denoted: therapeutic diphenylcyclopropenone sensitization with weekly scalp DPC. V lost 3 bases and J lost 1, with 15 bases in between. The CDR3 sequence is 16 residues long. Per the germline V gene, CDR1 is SGDLS and CDR2 is YYNGEE. This specimen belongs to a study of human T cells and chemical hapten exposure. As the library was built, unique molecular identifiers were attached to individual cDNA molecules. TCRdb ran MiXCR on the RACE reads and lists one entry per CDR3 protein. The sample includes tens of thousands of distinct CDR3 sequences, around 9.4% seen only once; the top ten take more than 1.5%.

This chain joins TRBV9 and TRBJ2-3; D gene uncertain. The origin of this receptor is a woman aged 45 to 65 with alopecia areata. Some clones in this sample may be carry-over from other donors' samples. Sequenced here: whole blood, sampled in connection with sensitization to the hapten diphenylcyclopropenone (DPC). CDR3 nucleotides: TGTGCCAGCAGCGGACGTCCGACTCTCCGCACAGATACGCAGTATTTT. Amino acids: CASSGRPTLRTDTQYF. Full variable domain (remainder filled in from reference TRBV9 and TRBJ2-3): DSGVTQTPKHLITATGQRVTLRCSPRSGDLSVYWYQQSLDQGLQFLIQYYNGEERAKGNILERFSAQQFPDLHSELNLSSLELGDSALYFCASSGRPTLRTDTQYFGPGTRLTVL.